The 20 T cell receptor beta chains given below trace back to one sample, sequenced in a study of blood T cell repertoires in COVID-19. Clones were sequenced by immunoSEQ multiplex PCR, and TCRdb holds only the in-frame ones, with some missing. Of roughly 380,000 clones in the sample, about nine tenths were seen once. Sequenced material: peripheral blood. All receptors come from a woman aged 40-49 years with COVID-19, enrolled during active disease.

The chain uses TRBV14 and TRBJ2-7, with 11 bases identical to TRBD1. This CDR3 comprises 14 residues. Germline CDR1 SGHDN, CDR2 FVKESK. The V segment lost 4 bases and the J segment 5 bases; nucleotides outside the gene matches: 4. The CDR3, as DNA: TGTGCCAGCAGCCTGGACAGGGGGCCCCACGAGCAGTACTTC. It encodes CASSLDRGPHEQYF.

The chain is built from TRBV7-2 and TRBJ1-2; D is perhaps TRBD1 (5 bases). Looked up from germline, CDR1 is SGHTA and CDR2 is FQGNSA. This CDR3 spans 14 amino acids. The V end was cut by 5 bases, the J end by 1 base, with 11 bases between. The CDR3 sequence: CASSGGEFNYGYTF. DNA for the CDR3: TGTGCCAGCAGCGGGGGGGAGTTTAACTATGGCTACACCTTC.

This clone has a single count. The V gene is TRBV9, the J gene TRBJ1-1, with TRBD1 matching over 7 bases. This CDR3 spans 16 amino acids. The germline V gene encodes CDR1 SGDLS and CDR2 YYNGEE. The J segment lost 4 bases and the V segment lost 0 bases, leaving 9 bases of the junction unmatched. The DNA for the CDR3 is TGTGCCAGCAGCGTAGATATAGGGGGCGGCGGCACTGAAGCTTTCTTT. It codes for CASSVDIGGGGTEAFF.

The CDR3 here is CASSEWGDSTEAFF. CDR3 nucleotide sequence: TGTGCCAGCAGTGAATGGGGGGACAGTACTGAAGCTTTCTTT. The genes are TRBV25-1 and TRBJ1-1, with 7 positions matching TRBD1. Per germline, CDR1 MGHDK and CDR2 SYGVNS. Trimming took 1 base from V and 5 from J; bases not matched to a gene: 4. CDR3 length: 14 residues.

The chain carries TRBV18 and TRBJ2-7, with TRBD2 matching over 8 bases. The CDR3 extends over 15 amino acids. The ends lost 1 base at V and 2 bases at J; junction bases unmatched: 4. Germline V CDR1 and CDR2: KGHSH, LQKENI. The CDR3 sequence: CASSPRLAGTYEQYF. CDR3 in DNA: TGTGCCAGCTCACCACGCCTAGCGGGTACCTACGAGCAGTACTTC. The full variable domain, in which reference TRBV18 and TRBJ2-7 provide the parts outside the CDR3, is NAGVMQNPRHLVRRRGQEARLRCSPMKGHSHVYWYRQLPEEGLKFMVYLQKENIIDESGMPKERFSAEFPKEGPSILRIQQVVRGDSAAYFCASSPRLAGTYEQYFGPGTRLTVT.

V gene TRBV7-9 combines with J gene TRBJ1-2; D not certain. This CDR3 spans 13 amino acids. Between the trimmed V and J ends, which lost 5 bases and 5 bases, there was a span of 12 bases. The germline V gene encodes CDR1 SEHNR and CDR2 FQNEAQ (reference sequence). CDR3 bases: TGTGCCAGCAGCCCCGTCGTAGTGTATGGCTACACCTTC. This translates into CASSPVVVYGYTF.

A word on this clone: Other DNA sequences in the same sample also yield this CDR3. CDR3 loop: CASSFSGLSYNEQFF. In nucleotides, the CDR3 is TGCGCCAGCAGCTTTAGCGGTCTCTCCTACAATGAGCAGTTCTTC. The chain uses TRBV5-1 and TRBJ2-1; the D gene is possibly TRBD2 (6 bases). CDR3 length equals 15 residues. Trimming removed 2 bases at V and 0 bases at J, with 9 bases between. Per germline, CDR1 SGHRS and CDR2 YFSETQ.

The chain recombines TRBV5-4 with TRBJ2-5; 7 nucleotides line up with TRBD1. Looked up from germline, CDR1 is SGHNT and CDR2 is YYREEE (reference sequence). J was trimmed by 5 bases and V by 6 bases; bases with no gene match: 13. CDR3 size: 15 residues. The CDR3 reads CASTPAGGMRETQYF. CDR3 nucleotide sequence: TGTGCCAGCACCCCCGCAGGGGGTATGAGGGAGACCCAGTACTTC.

The gene calls are TRBV27 and TRBJ1-1; 7 nucleotides align to TRBD1. J was trimmed by 4 bases and V by 3 bases; bases with no gene match: 5. Germline CDR1 MNHEY, CDR2 SMNVEV (reference sequence). The CDR3 spans 14 residues. Written as DNA, the CDR3 is TGTGCCAGCAGTTTGGCCGCAGGGGGCACTGAAGCTTTCTTT. Protein product: CASSLAAGGTEAFF.

The CDR3 reads CATSDPSGGSTDTQYF. DNA for the CDR3: TGTGCCACCAGTGATCCTAGCGGGGGGTCCACAGATACGCAGTATTTT. V is TRBV24-1 and J is TRBJ2-3, with TRBD2 matching 11 bases. Trimming cost V 3 bases and J 2 bases; bases outside gene matches: 3. In germline, CDR1 is KGHDR, CDR2 SFDVKD. The CDR3 spans 16 residues.

V gene TRBV4-3 combines with J gene TRBJ2-3, with a tentative D call TRBD2 (6 bases). The CDR3 covers 18 residues. Per germline, CDR1 LGHNA and CDR2 YSLEER. Trimming left V 0 bases short and J 2 bases short, with 18 bases between. The CDR3 sequence: CASSQESTAGSITDTQYF. For the CDR3, the DNA is TGCGCCAGCAGCCAAGAGTCGACGGCGGGGTCTATCACAGATACGCAGTATTTT.

The rearrangement joins TRBV6-2 or TRBV6-3 to TRBJ1-5; 8 nucleotides match TRBD1. The CDR3 spans 16 residues. The junction had 7 bases not matched to a gene; V was cut back by 4 bases and J by 2 bases. The germline V gene has CDR1 MNHEY and CDR2 SVGEGT. As DNA, the CDR3 is TGTGCCAGCAGTTCCTATGACAGGGGAGGCAATCAGCCCCAGCATTTT. The encoded protein is CASSSYDRGGNQPQHF.

The chain is built from TRBV27 and TRBJ2-7; TRBD1 aligns across 9 bases. Trimming at V came to 6 bases and at J to 3 bases, leaving 15 bases not matched to a gene. This CDR3 spans 17 amino acids. Germline CDR1 reads MNHEY; CDR2 reads SMNVEV (reference sequence). CDR3 DNA sequence: TGTGCCAGCAGATCAGCACCCGGGACAGGGCTGTTCTACGAGCAGTACTTC. It codes for CASRSAPGTGLFYEQYF.

The chain joins TRBV5-1 to TRBJ2-6; D call uncertain. Looked up from germline, CDR1 is SGHRS and CDR2 is YFSETQ. Between the trimmed V and J ends, which lost 4 bases and 0 bases, there was a span of 14 bases. The CDR3 runs 17 residues. In nucleotides, the CDR3 is TGCGCCAGCAGCCCTGTGGGCTCCCACTCTGGGGCCAACGTCCTGACTTTC. The encoded protein is CASSPVGSHSGANVLTF.

The chain recombines TRBV4-3 with TRBJ1-1; TRBD1 matches 7 bases. Trimming took 5 bases from V and 1 from J; bases not matched to a gene: 28. The CDR3 consists of 22 residues. Germline values: CDR1 LGHNA, CDR2 YSLEER. The CDR3 sequence is CASSYKLQGHAVVWFRNTEAFF. CDR3 DNA: TGCGCCAGCAGCTACAAATTACAGGGGCATGCCGTGGTGTGGTTCCGGAACACTGAAGCTTTCTTT.

This clone was seen more than once but under ten times. The V gene is TRBV29-1, the J gene TRBJ1-1; D might be TRBD1 (6 bases). Trimming pared 5 bases from V and 1 base from J, leaving 14 bases between. The CDR3 contains 14 residues. Germline V gene data show CDR1 as SQVTM and CDR2 as ANQGSEA. DNA for the CDR3: TGCAGCGTTAGAGGGGGAGGGGGGAACACTGAAGCTTTCTTT. Translating gives CSVRGGGGNTEAFF.

The chain is built from TRBV2 and TRBJ1-6, with 7 nucleotides matching TRBD1. V was pared by 7 bases and J by 10 bases, with 10 bases of the junction left unmatched. This CDR3 region has 14 residues. The germline CDR1 and CDR2 sequences are SNHLY and FYNNEI. Written as DNA, the CDR3 is TGTGCCAGCATGACACAGGGGCTAGGCTCACCCCTCCACTTT. This codes for CASMTQGLGSPLHF. Supplemented by reference TRBV2 and TRBJ1-6, the full variable domain reads EPEVTQTPSHQVTQMGQEVILRCVPISNHLYFYWYRQILGQKVEFLVSFYNNEISEKSEIFDDQFSVERPDGSNFTLKIRSTKLEDSAMYFCASMTQGLGSPLHFGNGTRLTVT.

This chain uses TRBV28 with TRBJ1-2; D gene uncertain. From germline, CDR1 is MDHEN and CDR2 SYDVKM. The length of the CDR3 is 16 residues. Trimming stripped 6 bases from V and 4 bases from J, with 21 bases between. CDR3 amino acids: CASRPTAEGFGYGYTF. CDR3 DNA: TGTGCCAGCAGGCCGACCGCGGAGGGCTTCGGCTATGGCTACACCTTC.

The sample holds one count of this clone. The rearrangement links TRBV28 to TRBJ2-2; D is unresolved. There are 13 residues in the CDR3. Between the trimmed V and J ends, which lost 6 bases and 1 base, there was a span of 6 bases. Germline CDR1 reads MDHEN; CDR2 reads SYDVKM. Here the CDR3 reads CASSPKNTGELFF. The DNA for the CDR3 is TGTGCCAGCAGCCCTAAGAACACCGGGGAGCTGTTTTTT.

The CDR3 DNA sequence: TGTGCCAGCAGCACCCCCAGTGGCAGGGCGTTACTTAACTATGGCTACACCTTC. This codes for CASSTPSGRALLNYGYTF. The genes are TRBV9 and TRBJ1-2; TRBD1 is a possible D gene (5 bases). The CDR3 is made up of 18 amino acids. Germline loops: CDR1 SGDLS, CDR2 YYNGEE. Trimming cost V 4 bases and J 1 base, with 23 bases left between them.